The rows below give T cell receptor beta chains drawn from one sample of a study of shared clonotypes between healthy human individuals. The protocol was immunoSEQ multiplex PCR, while the TCRdb copy is restricted to in-frame clones and leaves out a portion. The table shows hundreds of thousands of clones, with around 96% occurring only once. The sample taken for sequencing was naive CD8+ T cells sorted from blood. Source of these receptors: a woman younger than 45 in good health. The CDR3 runs from the conserved cysteine through the conserved F or W. Each record gives: clone size, J gene, V gene, D gene, CDR3 protein, CDR3 DNA. A D gene is named only where the DNA matches it firmly. A clone size is listed for some rows: how often the clone was seen (once, few, many), or a class if it is expanded.

clone size: NA; J gene: TRBJ2-7; V gene: TRBV9; D gene: NA; CDR3 protein: CASSVDGTTYEQYF; CDR3 DNA: TGTGCCAGCAGCGTAGATGGTACCACCTACGAGCAGTACTTC
clone size: NA; J gene: TRBJ2-7; V gene: TRBV27; D gene: TRBD1; CDR3 protein: CASSPRPGQGKGGEQYF; CDR3 DNA: TGTGCCAGCAGTCCCCGCCCGGGACAGGGAAAGGGTGGCGAGCAGTACTTC
clone size: NA; J gene: TRBJ1-2; V gene: TRBV9; D gene: NA; CDR3 protein: CASFSWGGYGYTF; CDR3 DNA: TGTGCCAGCTTCTCGTGGGGAGGCTATGGCTACACCTTC
clone size: NA; J gene: TRBJ2-7; V gene: TRBV10-2; D gene: TRBD2; CDR3 protein: CASSTGTSAFYEQYF; CDR3 DNA: TGCGCCAGCAGTACCGGGACTAGCGCGTTTTACGAGCAGTACTTC
clone size: NA; J gene: TRBJ2-7; V gene: TRBV6-5; D gene: NA; CDR3 protein: CASSYSPDITYEQYF; CDR3 DNA: TGTGCCAGCAGTTACTCACCTGATATTACCTACGAGCAGTACTTC
clone size: NA; J gene: TRBJ2-7; V gene: TRBV7-2; D gene: NA; CDR3 protein: CASSSVPPIYEQYF; CDR3 DNA: TGTGCCAGCAGCTCCGTACCTCCCATCTACGAGCAGTACTTC
clone size: NA; J gene: TRBJ2-2; V gene: TRBV21-1; D gene: NA; CDR3 protein: CASYLKVHFGELFF; CDR3 DNA: TGTGCCAGCTACCTAAAGGTCCACTTCGGGGAGCTGTTTTTT
clone size: NA; J gene: TRBJ2-7; V gene: TRBV5-6; D gene: NA; CDR3 protein: CASSTGALPYEQYF; CDR3 DNA: TGTGCCAGCAGCACCGGTGCACTCCCCTACGAGCAGTACTTC
clone size: NA; J gene: TRBJ2-7; V gene: TRBV2; D gene: TRBD1; CDR3 protein: CASMGTEIYEQYF; CDR3 DNA: TGTGCCAGCATGGGGACAGAGATCTACGAGCAGTACTTC
clone size: NA; J gene: TRBJ2-7; V gene: TRBV5-4; D gene: NA; CDR3 protein: CASSRRPGRDYEQYF; CDR3 DNA: TGTGCCAGCAGCCGTCGACCGGGACGAGACTACGAGCAGTACTTC
clone size: few; J gene: TRBJ2-1; V gene: TRBV5-4; D gene: TRBD2; CDR3 protein: CASSLVLLSGRDEEQFF; CDR3 DNA: TGTGCCAGCAGCTTGGTCCTCCTAAGCGGGAGAGACGAAGAGCAGTTCTTC
clone size: NA; J gene: TRBJ2-2; V gene: TRBV5-1; D gene: TRBD1; CDR3 protein: CASSLDFGTARTGELFF; CDR3 DNA: TGCGCCAGCAGCTTGGATTTCGGGACAGCTAGAACCGGGGAGCTGTTTTTT
clone size: once; J gene: TRBJ2-4; V gene: TRBV27; D gene: TRBD1; CDR3 protein: CASSGRGLYIQYF; CDR3 DNA: TGTGCCAGCAGTGGCAGGGGGTTATACATTCAGTACTTC
clone size: NA; J gene: TRBJ2-1; V gene: TRBV7-9; D gene: TRBD2; CDR3 protein: CASSLVWGLATVYNEQFF; CDR3 DNA: TGTGCCAGCAGCTTAGTTTGGGGACTAGCGACCGTCTACAATGAGCAGTTCTTC
clone size: NA; J gene: TRBJ2-6; V gene: TRBV5-6; D gene: NA; CDR3 protein: CASSAGQSSSGANVLTF; CDR3 DNA: TGTGCCAGCAGCGCTGGACAGTCAAGCTCTGGGGCCAACGTCCTGACTTTC
clone size: NA; J gene: TRBJ2-7; V gene: TRBV11-2; D gene: NA; CDR3 protein: CASSLVGGGNYEQYF; CDR3 DNA: TGTGCCAGCAGCTTAGTGGGAGGGGGCAACTACGAGCAGTACTTC
clone size: NA; J gene: TRBJ1-3; V gene: TRBV2; D gene: NA; CDR3 protein: CASSSDGRSGNTIYF; CDR3 DNA: TGTGCCAGCAGCTCGGACGGGCGCTCTGGAAACACCATATATTTT
clone size: NA; J gene: TRBJ2-3; V gene: TRBV9; D gene: NA; CDR3 protein: CASSVGSSRTDTQYF; CDR3 DNA: TGTGCCAGCAGCGTGGGGAGTTCTAGAACAGATACGCAGTATTTT
clone size: once; J gene: TRBJ2-2; V gene: TRBV27; D gene: NA; CDR3 protein: CAAGDRNTGELFF; CDR3 DNA: TGTGCCGCGGGGGACAGGAACACCGGGGAGCTGTTTTTT
clone size: NA; J gene: TRBJ1-3; V gene: TRBV5-6; D gene: TRBD1; CDR3 protein: CASSLEGTGGGNTIYF; CDR3 DNA: TGTGCCAGCAGCTTGGAAGGGACAGGGGGCGGAAACACCATATATTTT
clone size: NA; J gene: TRBJ2-7; V gene: TRBV6-1; D gene: TRBD1; CDR3 protein: CASSEGQAYPYEQYF; CDR3 DNA: TGTGCCAGCAGTGAGGGACAGGCCTACCCCTACGAGCAGTACTTC
clone size: NA; J gene: TRBJ2-7; V gene: TRBV5-5; D gene: TRBD2; CDR3 protein: CASSLDGGRDEQYF; CDR3 DNA: TGTGCCAGCAGCTTGGACGGGGGGAGGGACGAGCAGTACTTC
clone size: NA; J gene: TRBJ2-1; V gene: TRBV5-4; D gene: NA; CDR3 protein: CASSTVNEQFF; CDR3 DNA: TGTGCCAGCAGCACAGTCAATGAGCAGTTCTTC
clone size: NA; J gene: TRBJ1-5; V gene: TRBV11-3; D gene: NA; CDR3 protein: CASSPTRDQPIRAQHF; CDR3 DNA: TGTGCCAGCAGCCCCACCCGAGACCAGCCCATCCGGGCCCAGCATTTT
clone size: once; J gene: TRBJ2-7; V gene: TRBV29-1; D gene: TRBD1; CDR3 protein: CSVVGYSGTGNPYEQYF; CDR3 DNA: TGCAGCGTTGTAGGGTACTCCGGGACAGGGAATCCCTACGAGCAGTACTTC
clone size: NA; J gene: TRBJ2-1; V gene: TRBV28; D gene: NA; CDR3 protein: CASSHSLGSYNEQFF; CDR3 DNA: TGTGCCAGCAGCCACTCTCTCGGGTCCTACAATGAGCAGTTCTTC
clone size: NA; J gene: TRBJ2-7; V gene: TRBV30; D gene: NA; CDR3 protein: CAWSVNAGNSYEQYF; CDR3 DNA: TGTGCCTGGAGTGTAAACGCGGGCAACTCCTACGAGCAGTACTTC
clone size: NA; J gene: TRBJ2-7; V gene: TRBV25-1; D gene: NA; CDR3 protein: CASSDLVSGFFYEQYF; CDR3 DNA: TGTGCCAGCAGTGACCTCGTTTCGGGGTTCTTCTACGAGCAGTACTTC
clone size: NA; J gene: TRBJ2-3; V gene: TRBV10-3; D gene: NA; CDR3 protein: CAITEDGVSTDTQYF; CDR3 DNA: TGTGCCATCACTGAGGACGGGGTTAGCACAGATACGCAGTATTTT
clone size: NA; J gene: TRBJ1-1; V gene: TRBV7-9; D gene: NA; CDR3 protein: CASSWQGYEAFF; CDR3 DNA: TGTGCCAGCAGCTGGCAGGGGTATGAAGCTTTCTTT
clone size: once; J gene: TRBJ2-1; V gene: TRBV7-9; D gene: NA; CDR3 protein: CASSPFTGRSYNEQFF; CDR3 DNA: TGTGCCAGCAGCCCGTTCACCGGGCGCTCCTACAATGAGCAGTTCTTC
clone size: NA; J gene: TRBJ2-7; V gene: TRBV5-1; D gene: TRBD1; CDR3 protein: CASSLATGYGYEQYF; CDR3 DNA: TGCGCCAGCAGCTTGGCGACAGGGTATGGCTACGAGCAGTACTTC
clone size: NA; J gene: TRBJ1-1; V gene: TRBV7-9; D gene: NA; CDR3 protein: CASSLDRDQKAFF; CDR3 DNA: TGTGCCAGCAGCTTAGACAGAGACCAGAAAGCTTTCTTT
clone size: NA; J gene: TRBJ2-7; V gene: TRBV6-6; D gene: TRBD1; CDR3 protein: CATAGGHEQYF; CDR3 DNA: TGTGCCACCGCAGGGGGCCACGAGCAGTACTTC
clone size: NA; J gene: TRBJ2-7; V gene: TRBV13; D gene: NA; CDR3 protein: CASSLFGSAEQYF; CDR3 DNA: TGTGCCAGCAGCTTGTTCGGGTCAGCCGAGCAGTACTTC
clone size: NA; J gene: TRBJ2-1; V gene: TRBV11-2; D gene: TRBD2; CDR3 protein: CASSTTGTSVTDEQFF; CDR3 DNA: TGTGCCAGCAGCACAACCGGGACTAGCGTGACCGATGAGCAGTTCTTC
clone size: NA; J gene: TRBJ2-2; V gene: TRBV19; D gene: NA; CDR3 protein: CASSIPTEIGELFF; CDR3 DNA: TGTGCCAGTAGTATTCCGACGGAAATCGGGGAGCTGTTTTTT
clone size: NA; J gene: TRBJ2-5; V gene: TRBV5-4; D gene: TRBD2; CDR3 protein: CASSLWGLAGGRETQYF; CDR3 DNA: TGTGCCAGCAGCTTGTGGGGTCTAGCGGGAGGTCGGGAGACCCAGTACTTC
clone size: NA; J gene: TRBJ2-7; V gene: TRBV6-5; D gene: NA; CDR3 protein: CASGTRGGEQYF; CDR3 DNA: TGTGCCAGCGGAACCAGGGGCGGCGAGCAGTACTTC
clone size: NA; J gene: TRBJ2-1; V gene: TRBV4-1; D gene: TRBD1; CDR3 protein: CASSQPRTGAYNEQFF; CDR3 DNA: TGCGCCAGCAGCCAACCGCGGACAGGGGCCTACAATGAGCAGTTCTTC
clone size: NA; J gene: TRBJ2-2; V gene: TRBV11-3; D gene: TRBD1; CDR3 protein: CASSNRDRTGELFF; CDR3 DNA: TGTGCCAGCAGCAACCGGGACAGGACCGGGGAGCTGTTTTTT
clone size: NA; J gene: TRBJ2-7; V gene: TRBV7-6; D gene: NA; CDR3 protein: CASSLEAGEGTYEQYF; CDR3 DNA: TGTGCCAGCAGCTTAGAGGCCGGTGAAGGAACCTACGAGCAGTACTTC
clone size: NA; J gene: TRBJ1-1; V gene: TRBV9; D gene: TRBD1; CDR3 protein: CASSAAETGMNTEAFF; CDR3 DNA: TGTGCCAGCAGCGCGGCGGAGACAGGGATGAACACTGAAGCTTTCTTT
clone size: NA; J gene: TRBJ1-2; V gene: TRBV14; D gene: NA; CDR3 protein: CASSQAGRGGGYTF; CDR3 DNA: TGTGCCAGCAGCCAAGCCGGGAGGGGCGGGGGCTACACCTTC
clone size: NA; J gene: TRBJ1-1; V gene: TRBV5-1; D gene: NA; CDR3 protein: CASSSTGNTEAFF; CDR3 DNA: TGCGCCAGCAGCTCGACAGGGAACACTGAAGCTTTCTTT
clone size: NA; J gene: TRBJ2-2; V gene: TRBV4-1; D gene: NA; CDR3 protein: CASSQDGGELFF; CDR3 DNA: TGCGCCAGCAGCCAAGATGGCGGGGAGCTGTTTTTT